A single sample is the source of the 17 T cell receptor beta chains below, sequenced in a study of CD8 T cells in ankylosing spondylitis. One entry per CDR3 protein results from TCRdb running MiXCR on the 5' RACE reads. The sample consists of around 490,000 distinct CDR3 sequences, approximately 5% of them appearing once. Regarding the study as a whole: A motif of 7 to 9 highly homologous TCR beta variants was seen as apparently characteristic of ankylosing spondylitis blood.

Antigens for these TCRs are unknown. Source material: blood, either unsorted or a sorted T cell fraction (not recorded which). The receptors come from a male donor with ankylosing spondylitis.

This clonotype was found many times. CDR3 DNA: TGTGCCAGCAGCCTCGGATGGGGATTCACCTACGAGCAGTACTTC. It specifies CASSLGWGFTYEQYF. The J gene is TRBJ2-7, the V gene TRBV27; no reliable D call. The germline gives CDR1 MNHEY, CDR2 SMNVEV (reference sequence). This CDR3 region has 15 residues. With 6 bases removed from V and 2 bases from J, the gap between germline ends came to 17 bases.

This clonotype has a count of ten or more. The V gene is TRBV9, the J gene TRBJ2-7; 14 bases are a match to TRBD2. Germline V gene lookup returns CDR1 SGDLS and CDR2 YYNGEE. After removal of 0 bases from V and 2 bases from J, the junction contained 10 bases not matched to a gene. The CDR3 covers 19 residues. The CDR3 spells CASSVDPGLAGGRPYEQYF. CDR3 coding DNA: TGTGCCAGCAGCGTAGACCCCGGACTAGCGGGAGGTCGGCCCTACGAGCAGTACTTC.

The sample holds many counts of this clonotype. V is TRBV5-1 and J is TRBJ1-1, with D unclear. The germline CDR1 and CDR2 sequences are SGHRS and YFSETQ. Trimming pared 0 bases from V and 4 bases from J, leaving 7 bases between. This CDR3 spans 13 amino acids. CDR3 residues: CASSLALLTEAFF. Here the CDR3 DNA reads TGCGCCAGCAGCTTGGCCCTACTCACTGAAGCTTTCTTT.

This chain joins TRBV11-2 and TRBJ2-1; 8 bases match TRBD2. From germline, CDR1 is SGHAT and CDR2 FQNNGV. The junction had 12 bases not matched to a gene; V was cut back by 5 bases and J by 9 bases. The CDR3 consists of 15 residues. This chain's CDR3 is CASSVEQGLVPEQFF. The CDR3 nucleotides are TGTGCCAGCAGCGTCGAACAGGGACTAGTGCCTGAGCAGTTCTTC.

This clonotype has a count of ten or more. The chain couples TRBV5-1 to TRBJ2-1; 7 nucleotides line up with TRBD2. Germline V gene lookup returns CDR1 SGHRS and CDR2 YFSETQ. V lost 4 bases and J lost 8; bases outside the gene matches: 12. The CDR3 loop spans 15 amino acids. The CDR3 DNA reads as TGCGCCAGCAGCCCGATAGCGGGCTTGCGGGATGAGCAGTTCTTC. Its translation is CASSPIAGLRDEQFF.

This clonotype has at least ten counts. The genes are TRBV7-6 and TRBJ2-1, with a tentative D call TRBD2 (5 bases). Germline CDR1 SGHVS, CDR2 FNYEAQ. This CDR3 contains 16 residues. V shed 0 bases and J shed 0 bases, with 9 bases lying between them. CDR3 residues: CASSLAVASSYNEQFF. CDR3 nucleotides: TGTGCCAGCAGCTTAGCGGTAGCGAGCTCCTACAATGAGCAGTTCTTC.

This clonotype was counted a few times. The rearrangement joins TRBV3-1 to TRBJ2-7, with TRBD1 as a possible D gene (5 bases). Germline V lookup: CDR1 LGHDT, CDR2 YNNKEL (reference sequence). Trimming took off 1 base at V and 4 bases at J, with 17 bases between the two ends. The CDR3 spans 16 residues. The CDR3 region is CASSQASGTGEYEQYF. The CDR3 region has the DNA TGTGCCAGCAGCCAAGCGTCGGGCACAGGTGAATACGAGCAGTACTTC.

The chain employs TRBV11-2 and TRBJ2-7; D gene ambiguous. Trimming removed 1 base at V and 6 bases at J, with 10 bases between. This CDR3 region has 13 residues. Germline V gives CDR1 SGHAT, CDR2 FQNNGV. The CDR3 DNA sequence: TGTGCCAGCAGCTTAGCAAGGTCTGGCGAGCAGTACTTC. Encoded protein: CASSLARSGEQYF.

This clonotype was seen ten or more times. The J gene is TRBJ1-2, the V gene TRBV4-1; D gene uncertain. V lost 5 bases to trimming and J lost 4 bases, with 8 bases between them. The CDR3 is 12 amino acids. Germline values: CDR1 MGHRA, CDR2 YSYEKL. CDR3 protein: CASSGSAYGYTF. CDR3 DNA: TGCGCCAGCAGCGGGTCAGCCTATGGCTACACCTTC.

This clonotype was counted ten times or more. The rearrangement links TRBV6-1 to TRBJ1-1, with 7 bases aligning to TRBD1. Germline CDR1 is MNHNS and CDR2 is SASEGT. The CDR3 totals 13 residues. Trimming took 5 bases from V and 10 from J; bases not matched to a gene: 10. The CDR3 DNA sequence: TGTGCCAGCAGTCCCTTACAGGGGCTGAGAGCTTTCTTT. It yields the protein CASSPLQGLRAFF.

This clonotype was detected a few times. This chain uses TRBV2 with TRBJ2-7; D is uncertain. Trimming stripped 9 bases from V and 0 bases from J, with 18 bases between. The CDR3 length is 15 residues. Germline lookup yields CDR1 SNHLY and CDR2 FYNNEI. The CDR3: CASTPGFKSSYEQYF. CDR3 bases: TGTGCCAGTACACCCGGTTTTAAGAGCTCCTACGAGCAGTACTTC.

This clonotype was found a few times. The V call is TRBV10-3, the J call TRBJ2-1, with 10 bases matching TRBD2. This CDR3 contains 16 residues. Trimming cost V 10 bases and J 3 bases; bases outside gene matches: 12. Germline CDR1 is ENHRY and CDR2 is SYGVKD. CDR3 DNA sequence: TGTGCCAGTATAGCGGGAGGACGCATGATCTACAATGAGCAGTTCTTC. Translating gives CASIAGGRMIYNEQFF.

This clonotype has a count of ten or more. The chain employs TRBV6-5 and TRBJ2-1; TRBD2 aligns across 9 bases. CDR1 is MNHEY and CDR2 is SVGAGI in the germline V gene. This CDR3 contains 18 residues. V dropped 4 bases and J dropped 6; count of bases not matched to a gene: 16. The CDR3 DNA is TGTGCCAGCAGTTTCAGGGCCTCGGGACTAGCAGTGGCCAATGAGCAGTTCTTC. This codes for CASSFRASGLAVANEQFF.

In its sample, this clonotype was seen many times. CDR3 coding DNA: TGCGCCAGCAGCTTGTCCGGACAGGGGGGAACCCAGTACTTC. Its translation: CASSLSGQGGTQYF. V and J are TRBV5-1 and TRBJ2-5; 10 bases agree with TRBD1. The CDR3 contains 14 residues. Unmatched junction bases numbered 5, after V lost 1 base and J lost 8 bases. The germline gives CDR1 SGHRS, CDR2 YFSETQ.

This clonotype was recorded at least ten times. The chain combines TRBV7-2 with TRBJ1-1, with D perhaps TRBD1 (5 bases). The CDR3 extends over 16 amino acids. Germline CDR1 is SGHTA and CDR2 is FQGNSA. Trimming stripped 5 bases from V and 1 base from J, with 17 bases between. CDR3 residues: CASSPPPGLKNTEAFF. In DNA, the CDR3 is TGTGCCAGCAGCCCTCCCCCGGGACTGAAGAACACTGAAGCTTTCTTT.

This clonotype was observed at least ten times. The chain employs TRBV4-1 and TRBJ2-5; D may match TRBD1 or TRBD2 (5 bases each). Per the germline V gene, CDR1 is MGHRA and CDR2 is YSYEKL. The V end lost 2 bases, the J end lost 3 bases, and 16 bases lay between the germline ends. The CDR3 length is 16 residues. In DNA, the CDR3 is TGCGCCAGCAGCCAAATCAATATACGGGGCGAAGAGACCCAGTACTTC. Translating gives CASSQINIRGEETQYF.

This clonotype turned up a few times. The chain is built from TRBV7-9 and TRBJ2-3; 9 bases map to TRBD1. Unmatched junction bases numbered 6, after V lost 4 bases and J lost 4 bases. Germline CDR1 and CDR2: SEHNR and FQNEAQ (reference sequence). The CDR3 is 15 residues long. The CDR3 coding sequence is TGTGCCAGCAGCTGGCCGGGACAGGGCCCAGATACGCAGTATTTT. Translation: CASSWPGQGPDTQYF.